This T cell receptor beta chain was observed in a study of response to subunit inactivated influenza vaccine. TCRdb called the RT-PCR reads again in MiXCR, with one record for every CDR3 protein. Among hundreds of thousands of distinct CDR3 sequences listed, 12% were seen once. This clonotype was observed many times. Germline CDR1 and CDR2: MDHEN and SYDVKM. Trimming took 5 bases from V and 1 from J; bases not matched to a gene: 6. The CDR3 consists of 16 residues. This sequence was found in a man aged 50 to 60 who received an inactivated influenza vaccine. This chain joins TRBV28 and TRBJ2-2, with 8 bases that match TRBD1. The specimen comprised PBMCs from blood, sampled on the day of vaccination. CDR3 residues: CASSLAGTGNTGELFF. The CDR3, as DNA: TGTGCCAGCAGTCTGGCCGGGACAGGGAACACCGGGGAGCTGTTTTTT.